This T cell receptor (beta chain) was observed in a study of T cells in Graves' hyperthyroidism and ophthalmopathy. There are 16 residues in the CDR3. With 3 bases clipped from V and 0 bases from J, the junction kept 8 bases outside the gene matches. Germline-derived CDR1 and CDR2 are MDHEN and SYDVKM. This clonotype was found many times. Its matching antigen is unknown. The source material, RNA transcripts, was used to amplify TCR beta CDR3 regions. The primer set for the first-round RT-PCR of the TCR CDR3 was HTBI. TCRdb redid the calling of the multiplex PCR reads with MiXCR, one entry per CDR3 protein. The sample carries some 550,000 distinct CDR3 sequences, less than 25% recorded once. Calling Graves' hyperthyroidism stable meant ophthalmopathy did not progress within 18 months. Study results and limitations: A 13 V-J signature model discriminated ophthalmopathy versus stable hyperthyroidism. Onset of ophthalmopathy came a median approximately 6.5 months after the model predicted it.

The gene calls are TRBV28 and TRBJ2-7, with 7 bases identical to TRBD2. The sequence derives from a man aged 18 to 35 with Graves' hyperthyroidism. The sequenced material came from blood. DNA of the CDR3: TGTGCCAGCAGTTTTAGGTTGCGGGGGTTCTCCTACGAGCAGTACTTC. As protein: CASSFRLRGFSYEQYF. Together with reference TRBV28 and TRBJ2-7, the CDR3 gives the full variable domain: DVKVTQSSRYLVKRTGEKVFLECVQDMDHENMFWYRQDPGLGLRLIYFSYDVKMKEKGDIPEGYSVSREKKERFSLILESASTNQTSMYLCASSFRLRGFSYEQYFGPGTRLTVT.